A single sample gave rise to the 23 T cell receptor beta chains below, sequenced in a study of cytomegalovirus exposure and HLA in healthy donors. Both 60 Vbeta primers and 13 Jbeta primers went into the PCR. Generated by immunoSEQ multiplex PCR, the TCRdb table keeps only in-frame clones and is missing some. The table records 200,000 to 250,000 clones, about 84% of them present only once. The sample was PBMCs. These receptors all stem from a human donor in good health.

This chain uses TRBV18 with TRBJ2-3; D uncertain. Per germline, CDR1 KGHSH and CDR2 LQKENI. This CDR3 has 15 residues. Trimming left V 1 base short and J 4 bases short, with 12 bases between. The CDR3 DNA is TGTGCCAGCTCACCACTCAAGGCTAGTTCAGATACGCAGTATTTT. Translation: CASSPLKASSDTQYF.

The chain couples TRBV18 to TRBJ2-7, with 8 bases identical to TRBD1. The germline CDR1 and CDR2 sequences are KGHSH and LQKENI. This CDR3 contains 17 residues. V shed 4 bases, J shed 3 bases, and the junction held 14 bases outside the gene matches. The CDR3 loop reads CASSLGSAGQGDYEQYF. In nucleotides, the CDR3 is TGTGCCAGCTCACTCGGAAGTGCCGGACAGGGCGACTACGAGCAGTACTTC.

This sequence joins TRBV19 and TRBJ2-7; unclear D gene. Germline V lookup: CDR1 LNHDA, CDR2 SQIVND (reference sequence). Trimming stripped 0 bases from V and 0 bases from J, with 9 bases between. The CDR3 has 15 amino acids. CDR3 protein: CASSIDGWSSYEQYF. The CDR3 DNA is TGTGCCAGTAGTATAGATGGGTGGAGCTCCTACGAGCAGTACTTC.

V and J are TRBV25-1 and TRBJ2-7; a possible D gene is TRBD2 (5 bases). From germline, CDR1 is MGHDK and CDR2 SYGVNS. The CDR3 totals 13 residues. Trimming shortened V by 5 bases and J by 2 bases, and 10 bases separated the two germline ends. CDR3 in amino acids: CASSSGSTYEQYF. The CDR3 nucleotides read TGTGCCAGCAGTAGCGGAAGCACCTACGAGCAGTACTTC.

The chain couples TRBV9 to TRBJ2-7, with TRBD2 matching over 8 bases. Trimming at V came to 4 bases and at J to 2 bases, leaving 8 bases not matched to a gene. CDR1 and CDR2 (germline): SGDLS, YYNGEE. The CDR3 covers 15 residues. The chain's CDR3 is CASSKGGRTPYEQYF. The DNA for the CDR3 is TGTGCCAGCAGCAAAGGCGGGAGGACCCCCTACGAGCAGTACTTC.

The J gene is TRBJ2-7, the V gene TRBV9; TRBD2 agrees at 9 bases. Germline CDR1 reads SGDLS; CDR2 reads YYNGEE. The CDR3 has 14 residues. V dropped 2 bases and J dropped 5; count of bases not matched to a gene: 5. The CDR3 here is CASSVGSGSNEQYF. The DNA of the CDR3 is TGTGCCAGCAGCGTTGGTAGCGGGAGCAACGAGCAGTACTTC.

This clone showed up just once. The chain is built from TRBV19 and TRBJ1-6; a possible D gene is TRBD1 (5 bases). CDR1 LNHDA and CDR2 SQIVND come from the germline V gene (reference sequence). The CDR3 extends over 13 amino acids. Trimming removed 5 bases from V and 8 bases from J, with 10 bases in between. CDR3 residues: CASSLGLDSPLHF. CDR3 nucleotides: TGTGCCAGTAGTCTGGGGCTTGATTCACCCCTCCACTTT.

This chain joins TRBV9 and TRBJ2-5; 9 bases agree with TRBD1. There are 15 residues in the CDR3. The germline gives CDR1 SGDLS, CDR2 YYNGEE. The J segment lost 6 bases and the V segment lost 1 base, leaving 7 bases of the junction unmatched. The CDR3 region is CASSVKGQGVQTQYF. The DNA for the CDR3 is TGTGCCAGCAGCGTAAAGGGACAGGGTGTACAGACCCAGTACTTC.

This rearrangement joins TRBV11-3 to TRBJ1-3, with D possibly matching TRBD1 (6 bases). The CDR3 runs 14 residues. Trimming took 6 bases from V and 0 from J, leaving 9 bases between them. Germline V gives CDR1 SGHNT, CDR2 YENEEA. The CDR3 bases are TGTGCCAGCAGAGGACAGAGCTCTGGAAACACCATATATTTT. It encodes CASRGQSSGNTIYF. The full variable domain, with the rest looked up from reference TRBV11-3 and TRBJ1-3, is EAGVVQSPRYKIIEKKQPVAFWCNPISGHNTLYWYLQNLGQGPELLIRYENEEAVDDSQLPKDRFSAERLKGVDSTLKIQPAELGDSAVYLCASRGQSSGNTIYFGEGSWLTVV.

This clone was found a few times. CDR3 sequence reads: CASSRTDPRGRWYEQFF. CDR3 coding DNA: TGTGCCAGCAGCCGTACCGATCCCCGCGGGAGGTGGTATGAGCAGTTCTTC. The V call is TRBV14, the J call TRBJ2-1; TRBD2 matches 8 bases. This CDR3 has 17 residues. CDR1 SGHDN and CDR2 FVKESK come from the germline V gene. The ends lost 4 bases at V and 8 bases at J; junction bases unmatched: 16.

This chain connects TRBV6-5 to TRBJ2-7, with 9 bases aligning to TRBD2. Per germline, CDR1 MNHEY and CDR2 SVGAGI. With 0 bases clipped from V and 4 bases from J, the junction kept 4 bases outside the gene matches. The CDR3 has 15 residues. This chain's CDR3 is CASSYSASGEYEQYF. The CDR3 bases are TGTGCCAGCAGTTACTCGGCTAGCGGGGAGTACGAGCAGTACTTC.

The chain links TRBV5-4 to TRBJ2-7; D gene unclear. V was trimmed by 0 bases and J by 0 bases, leaving 13 bases between them. Germline CDR1 SGHNT, CDR2 YYREEE (reference sequence). The CDR3 is 16 amino acids. The CDR3 nucleotides read TGTGCCAGCAGCTTGGAATCAGGATCGAGCTCCTACGAGCAGTACTTC. It encodes CASSLESGSSSYEQYF.

A note on this clone: Germline and junction disagree at one end, which may indicate a read error. The chain couples TRBV7-9 to TRBJ2-5; 11 positions match TRBD2. This CDR3 is 15 amino acids long. Germline V gene data show CDR1 as SEHNR and CDR2 as FQNEAQ (reference sequence). The CDR3 sequence is CASSLAGGPGKTQYF. CDR3 bases: TGTGCCAGCAGCCTAGCGGGAGGCCCGGGGAAGACCCAGTACTTC.

V gene TRBV28 combines with J gene TRBJ2-2; TRBD2 might be the D (5 bases). V shed 2 bases and J shed 5 bases, with 12 bases lying between them. This CDR3 has 15 residues. Germline CDR1 and CDR2: MDHEN and SYDVKM. The CDR3 bases are TGTGCCAGCAGTTTAGGTTCCTCGGGAACCGGGGAGCTGTTTTTT. Its translation is CASSLGSSGTGELFF.

The chain carries TRBV7-2 and TRBJ2-2; 8 bases are shared with TRBD2. The CDR3 covers 17 residues. Germline V gene data show CDR1 as SGHTA and CDR2 as FQGNSA. V lost 5 bases and J lost 3; bases outside the gene matches: 11. CDR3: CASSPDSGTMYTGELFF. DNA of the CDR3: TGTGCCAGCAGCCCCGATAGCGGGACTATGTACACCGGGGAGCTGTTTTTT. The entire variable domain, with the rest obtained from reference TRBV7-2 and TRBJ2-2, is as follows: GAGVSQSPSNKVTEKGKDVELRCDPISGHTALYWYRQSLGQGLEFLIYFQGNSAPDKSGLPSDRFSAERTGGSVSTLTIQRTQQEDSAVYLCASSPDSGTMYTGELFFGEGSRLTVL.

As to this clone: The junction and the germline gene differ at one end; a read error may be behind it. This chain joins TRBV6-1 and TRBJ2-4; tentative D call: TRBD2 (5 bases). Per germline, CDR1 MNHNS and CDR2 SASEGT. The CDR3 has 16 amino acids. The CDR3 nucleotides read TGTGCCAGCAGGGAAGCGAGGGCCTCAGTGGAAAACATTCAGTACTTC. Protein: CASREARASVENIQYF.

The CDR3 region has the DNA TGTGCCAGCAGCACGGGGACTAGCGGGACCCTACAAGAGACCCAGTACTTC. It translates to CASSTGTSGTLQETQYF. The rearrangement joins TRBV7-9 to TRBJ2-5; TRBD2 aligns across 13 bases. V lost 5 bases to trimming and J lost 2 bases; unmatched junction nucleotides: 8. In germline, CDR1 is SEHNR, CDR2 FQNEAQ (reference sequence). This CDR3 comprises 17 residues.

This chain connects TRBV18 to TRBJ1-1; a possible D gene is TRBD1 (5 bases). The CDR3 covers 13 residues. The V end lost 1 base, the J end lost 6 bases, and 9 bases lay between the germline ends. Germline assignment: CDR1 KGHSH and CDR2 LQKENI. DNA for the CDR3: TGTGCCAGCTCACCACAAGCAGGGCCTGAAGCTTTCTTT. Translation: CASSPQAGPEAFF.

The chain recombines TRBV9 with TRBJ2-7; 7 bases agree with TRBD2. CDR1 is SGDLS and CDR2 is YYNGEE in the germline V gene. Unmatched junction bases numbered 7, after V lost 1 base and J lost 3 bases. CDR3 length: 15 amino acids. In DNA, the CDR3 is TGTGCCAGCAGCGTATCCGGGACTACCTACTACGAGCAGTACTTC. This translates into CASSVSGTTYYEQYF.

This rearrangement joins TRBV19 to TRBJ1-1; D gene ambiguous. Germline CDR1 reads LNHDA; CDR2 reads SQIVND (reference sequence). Trimming took off 1 base at V and 7 bases at J, with 22 bases between the two ends. The CDR3 length is 17 residues. The CDR3 coding sequence is TGTGCCAGTAGTATAGGGAGGAACGTGAGATCAACCGATGAAGCTTTCTTT. This sequence encodes CASSIGRNVRSTDEAFF.

The chain links TRBV9 to TRBJ1-2; 7 bases are shared with TRBD1. V shed 0 bases and J 7 bases; nucleotides not matched to a gene: 18. This CDR3 contains 18 residues. Germline CDR1 is SGDLS and CDR2 is YYNGEE. CDR3 loop: CASSVATGDSRWERGYTF. The CDR3 nucleotides read TGTGCCAGCAGCGTAGCTACGGGGGACAGTCGTTGGGAACGTGGCTACACCTTC.

The V and J genes are TRBV19 and TRBJ1-2; D is unclear. Trimming left V 0 bases short and J 5 bases short, with 13 bases between. This CDR3 is 15 amino acids long. Germline lookup yields CDR1 LNHDA and CDR2 SQIVND (reference sequence). The CDR3 DNA follows: TGTGCCAGTAGTATAGAGGTACAGCACCCATATGGCTACACCTTC. Protein: CASSIEVQHPYGYTF.

The chain links TRBV7-2 to TRBJ2-3; D ambiguous. V was clipped by 3 bases and J by 0 bases, with 10 bases between them. The germline V gene encodes CDR1 SGHTA and CDR2 FQGNSA. This CDR3 has 15 amino acids. The CDR3 here is CASSFIASSTDTQYF. The CDR3 DNA sequence: TGTGCCAGCAGCTTTATTGCGTCTAGCACAGATACGCAGTATTTT.